This TCR beta chain was retrieved from a study of T cell repertoires in cytomegalovirus infection. Study-level information: A matching HLA type, together with CMV infection, was signaled by public TCR beta signatures. Findings and caveats of the study: The study found HLA-C-restricted CMV-specific TCR beta clonotypes dominating the ex vivo response. Carriage of CMV together with the relevant HLA was identifiable through cumulative public TCR beta family frequency.

Using its own MiXCR run on the reads, TCRdb lists one record per CDR3 protein. The sample lists over 200,000 distinct CDR3 sequences; approximately 14% were seen once. The CDR3 has 15 residues. Germline V gene data show CDR1 as MDHEN and CDR2 as SYDVKM. The J segment lost 7 bases and the V segment lost 2 bases, leaving 10 bases of the junction unmatched. In its sample, this clonotype was seen many times. Its specificity is not known. Sequenced: PBMCs. This clonotype was obtained from a human donor in good health (CMV status not recorded). Some clones in this sample may be carry-over from other donors' samples. This rearrangement joins TRBV28 to TRBJ1-2; TRBD1 agrees at 7 bases. The CDR3 here is CASSLGFTGAGGYTF. CDR3 nucleotide sequence: TGTGCCAGCAGTTTAGGCTTTACAGGGGCTGGTGGCTACACCTTC.